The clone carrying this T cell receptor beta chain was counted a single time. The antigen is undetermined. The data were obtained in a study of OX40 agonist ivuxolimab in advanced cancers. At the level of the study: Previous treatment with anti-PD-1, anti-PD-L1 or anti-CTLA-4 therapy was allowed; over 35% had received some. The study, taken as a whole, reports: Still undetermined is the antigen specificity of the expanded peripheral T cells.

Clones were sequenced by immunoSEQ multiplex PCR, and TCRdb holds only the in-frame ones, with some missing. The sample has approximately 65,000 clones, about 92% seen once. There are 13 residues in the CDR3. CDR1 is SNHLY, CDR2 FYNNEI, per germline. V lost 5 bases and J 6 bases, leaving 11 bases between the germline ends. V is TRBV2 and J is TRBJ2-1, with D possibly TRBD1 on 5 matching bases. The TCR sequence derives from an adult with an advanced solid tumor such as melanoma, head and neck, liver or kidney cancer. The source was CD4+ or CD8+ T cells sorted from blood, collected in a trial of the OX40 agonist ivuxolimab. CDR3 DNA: TGTGCCAGCAGTATGATAGGGGCCAATGAGCAGTTCTTC. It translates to CASSMIGANEQFF.